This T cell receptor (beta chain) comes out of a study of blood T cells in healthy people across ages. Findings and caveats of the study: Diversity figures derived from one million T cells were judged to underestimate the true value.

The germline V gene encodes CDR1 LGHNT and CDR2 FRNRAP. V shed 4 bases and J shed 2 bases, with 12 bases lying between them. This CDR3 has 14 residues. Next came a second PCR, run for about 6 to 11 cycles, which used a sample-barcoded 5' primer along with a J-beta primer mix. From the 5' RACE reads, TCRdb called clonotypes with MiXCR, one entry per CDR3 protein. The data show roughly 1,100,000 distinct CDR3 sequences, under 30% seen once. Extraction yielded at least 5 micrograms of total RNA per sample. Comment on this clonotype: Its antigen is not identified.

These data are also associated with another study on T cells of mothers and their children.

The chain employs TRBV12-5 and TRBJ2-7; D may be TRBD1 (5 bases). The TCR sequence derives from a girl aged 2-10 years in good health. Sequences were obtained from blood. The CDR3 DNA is TGTGCTAGTGGTTCCCGGACATTCACCTACGAGCAGTACTTC. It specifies CASGSRTFTYEQYF.